This is a list of T cell receptor beta chains from one sample in a study of response to subunit inactivated influenza vaccine. TCRdb reanalysed the RT-PCR reads using MiXCR and keeps one entry per CDR3 protein. The data show 800,000 or so distinct CDR3 sequences, with 21% seen just once and approximately 10% held by the top ten. The starting material was PBMCs from blood, obtained roughly 5 days after vaccination. These receptor sequences come from a man aged 45-65 years who received an inactivated influenza vaccine. Both conserved end residues are part of each CDR3. Fields, in order: CDR3 protein, CDR3 DNA, clone size, J gene, D gene, V gene, CDR3 length. A D gene is named only where the DNA matches it firmly. A row's size may be missing; if present it is once, few, many or a size class.

CASSLWGQGYTF TGTGCCAGCAGCTTATGGGGGCAGGGCTACACCTTC NA TRBJ1-2 NA TRBV7-8 12
CASSSIAGLQYF TGCGCCAGCAGCAGTATAGCGGGACTGCAGTATTTT few TRBJ2-3 TRBD2 TRBV4-3 12
CASSPIRQGTNEKLFF TGTGCCAGCAGTCCGATCCGACAGGGTACTAATGAAAAACTGTTTTTT few TRBJ1-4 TRBD1 TRBV27 16
CSVEPRKGDGANYGNTF TGCAGCGTTGAACCACGAAAAGGGGACGGCGCTAACTATGGCAACACCTTC NA TRBJ1-2 NA TRBV29-1 17
CATGWQETQYF TGTGCGACAGGGTGGCAAGAGACCCAGTACTTC few TRBJ2-5 TRBD1 TRBV10-3 11
CSVSPGQGAGEQYF TGCAGCGTCTCCCCGGGACAGGGGGCGGGGGAGCAGTACTTC few TRBJ2-7 TRBD1 TRBV29-1 14
CSVSTGLYGQPQHF TGCAGCGTTTCTACTGGACTCTACGGGCAGCCCCAGCATTTT few TRBJ1-5 NA TRBV29-1 14
CASSLDGVSTDTQYF TGTGCCAGCAGCTTAGACGGGGTTAGCACAGATACGCAGTATTTT NA TRBJ2-3 NA TRBV11-2 15
CASSQITSGKSHEQFF TGCGCCAGCAGCCAGATTACTAGCGGCAAAAGCCATGAGCAGTTCTTC many TRBJ2-1 TRBD2 TRBV4-3 16
CSVAGTGGFMAQYF TGCAGCGTTGCAGGAACAGGGGGGTTTATGGCCCAGTACTTC few TRBJ2-5 TRBD1 TRBV29-1 14
CASMLLGPGANVLTF TGTGCCAGCATGTTACTGGGGCCTGGGGCCAACGTCCTGACTTTC few TRBJ2-6 NA TRBV27 15
CASSLTRDSHTEAFF TGTGCCAGCAGCTTAACCCGGGACAGTCACACTGAAGCTTTCTTT few TRBJ1-1 TRBD1 TRBV7-3 15
CASSAGQGWSPLHF TGTGCCAGCAGCGCGGGACAGGGCTGGTCACCCCTCCACTTT few TRBJ1-6 TRBD1 TRBV12-3/TRBV12-4 14
CASSSNPGKGPYEQYF TGTGCCAGCAGTTCAAACCCGGGAAAAGGGCCCTACGAGCAGTACTTC NA TRBJ2-7 NA TRBV28 16
CSARAEGGSSYEQYF TGCAGTGCTAGAGCAGAGGGCGGGAGCTCCTACGAGCAGTACTTC many TRBJ2-7 TRBD2 TRBV20-1 15
CASTLQGHKFSGANVLTF TGTGCCAGCACCTTACAGGGTCACAAATTCTCTGGGGCCAACGTCCTGACTTTC NA TRBJ2-6 NA TRBV11-2 18
CASSDTGATGELFF TGTGCCAGCAGTGATACAGGGGCAACCGGGGAGCTGTTTTTT NA TRBJ2-2 TRBD1 TRBV5-6 14
CASSLGQWDMNTEAFF TGTGCCAGCAGCTTAGGACAGTGGGATATGAACACTGAAGCTTTCTTT many TRBJ1-1 NA TRBV7-9 16
CASNPQGRGETQYF TGTGCCAGCAACCCCCAGGGGCGCGGGGAGACCCAGTACTTC few TRBJ2-5 NA TRBV28 14
CSVEGESYEQYF TGCAGCGTTGAGGGGGAATCCTACGAGCAGTACTTC few TRBJ2-7 NA TRBV29-1 12
CASSPAPRGVQPQHF TGTGCCAGCAGCCCCGCACCTCGAGGGGTCCAGCCCCAGCATTTT once TRBJ1-5 NA TRBV7-8 15